The 6 T cell receptor beta chains below were found in one sample sequenced in a study of T cell repertoires in cytomegalovirus infection. TCRdb ran MiXCR on the reads and lists one entry per CDR3 protein. The sample holds hundreds of thousands of distinct CDR3 sequences, approximately 46% seen once. These receptors lack a known antigen. Here the sequenced sample was cultured PBMCs, taken from culture after CMV antigen stimulation. Receptor source: a human donor in good health (CMV status not recorded). Some clones in this sample may be carry-over from other donors' samples.

This clonotype was seen more than once but under ten times. The chain links TRBV12-3 or TRBV12-4 to TRBJ1-5; possible D gene TRBD1, 5 bases. CDR3 length equals 11 residues. V was cut by 6 bases and J by 10 bases, with 10 bases left in between. The CDR3 DNA sequence: TGTGCCAGCAGCGGGACCTCCCCCCAGCATTTT. As protein: CASSGTSPQHF.

The gene calls are TRBV6-6 and TRBJ2-7; the D gene is possibly TRBD2 (6 bases). There are 13 residues in the CDR3. Germline CDR1 MNHNY, CDR2 SVGAGI (reference sequence). V lost 6 bases to trimming and J lost 0 bases, with 9 bases between them. In DNA form, the CDR3 reads TGTGCCAGCAGATCGGAGGGCTCCTACGAGCAGTACTTC. It translates to CASRSEGSYEQYF.

This clonotype was seen only a few times. This chain joins TRBV7-9 and TRBJ2-3; 7 nucleotides line up with TRBD2. The J segment lost 0 bases and the V segment lost 6 bases, leaving 3 bases of the junction unmatched. This CDR3 region has 14 residues. Looked up from germline, CDR1 is SEHNR and CDR2 is FQNEAQ (reference sequence). Written as DNA, the CDR3 is TGTGCCAGCAGTCGGACTAGGAGCACAGATACGCAGTATTTT. This encodes CASSRTRSTDTQYF.

This rearrangement joins TRBV12-3 or TRBV12-4 to TRBJ2-5; 11 bases are shared with TRBD2. After removal of 3 bases from V and 6 bases from J, the junction contained 12 bases not matched to a gene. The CDR3 runs 17 residues. CDR3 sequence: CASSFSFSGGARKTQYF. The DNA of the CDR3 is TGTGCCAGCAGTTTCTCCTTTAGCGGGGGGGCCAGAAAGACCCAGTACTTC.

This chain links TRBV20-1 with TRBJ2-3; 12 bases line up with TRBD2. CDR1 is DFQATT and CDR2 is SNEGSKA in the germline V gene (reference sequence). This CDR3 comprises 12 residues. V lost 2 bases to trimming and J lost 9 bases; unmatched junction nucleotides: 0. The chain's CDR3 is CSARLAGGTQYF. The DNA for the CDR3 is TGCAGTGCTAGACTAGCGGGGGGGACGCAGTATTTT.

This clonotype appeared a few times. The rearrangement uses TRBV6-1 and TRBJ2-3; 7 nucleotides align to TRBD2. Germline CDR1 reads MNHNS; CDR2 reads SASEGT. V shed 6 bases and J 2 bases; nucleotides not matched to a gene: 11. The CDR3 loop spans 16 amino acids. DNA for the CDR3: TGTGCCAGCAGGGCACGCGGCGGGAGTGCCACAGATACGCAGTATTTT. It specifies CASRARGGSATDTQYF.